This is a list of T cell receptor beta chains from one sample in a study of CD8+CD57+ T cells in acquired aplastic anemia. TCRdb redid the calling of the reads with MiXCR, one entry per CDR3 protein. The repertoire consists of roughly 64,000 distinct CDR3 sequences, with about 50% occurring once and the leading ten covering 2% to 2.5%. Sequencing input: sorted CD4+, CD8+, or CD8+CD57+ T cells (not recorded which) from PBMCs. Receptors were obtained from a human donor in good health, serving as a control. The CDR3 runs from the conserved cysteine through the conserved F or W. The order of the fields is J gene, D gene, V gene, clone size, CDR3 protein, CDR3 DNA. D genes are given only for firm matches. A row's size may be missing; if present it is once, few, many or a size class.

J gene: TRBJ2-7
D gene: TRBD2
V gene: TRBV7-8
clone size: -
CDR3 protein: CASSLATSGVYEQYF
CDR3 DNA: TGTGCCAGCAGCTTAGCGACTAGCGGTGTCTACGAGCAGTACTTC

J gene: TRBJ2-2
D gene: -
V gene: TRBV12-3/TRBV12-4
clone size: many
CDR3 protein: CASRIQLPGTGELFF
CDR3 DNA: TGTGCCAGCAGGATTCAGTTGCCCGGCACCGGGGAGCTGTTTTTT

J gene: TRBJ2-1
D gene: -
V gene: TRBV29-1
clone size: -
CDR3 protein: CSVEDPLGVHEQFF
CDR3 DNA: TGCAGCGTTGAAGATCCACTGGGGGTCCATGAGCAGTTCTTC

J gene: TRBJ1-2
D gene: TRBD1
V gene: TRBV24-1
clone size: -
CDR3 protein: CATSGQTGGGYYGYTF
CDR3 DNA: TGTGCCACCAGTGGCCAGACAGGGGGCGGATACTATGGCTACACCTTC

J gene: TRBJ2-7
D gene: -
V gene: TRBV2
clone size: -
CDR3 protein: CASRVRDEQYF
CDR3 DNA: TGTGCCAGCAGAGTTCGCGACGAGCAGTACTTC

J gene: TRBJ1-2
D gene: -
V gene: TRBV2
clone size: -
CDR3 protein: CASSEARAGGYTF
CDR3 DNA: TGTGCCAGCAGTGAAGCGCGGGCGGGCGGCTACACCTTC

J gene: TRBJ2-2
D gene: -
V gene: TRBV2
clone size: -
CDR3 protein: CATDRRNTGELFF
CDR3 DNA: TGTGCCACCGACAGGAGAAACACCGGGGAGCTGTTTTTT

J gene: TRBJ2-2
D gene: -
V gene: TRBV19
clone size: many
CDR3 protein: CASSIGPPSPGELFF
CDR3 DNA: TGTGCCAGTAGTATCGGGCCCCCGAGCCCCGGGGAGCTGTTTTTT

J gene: TRBJ2-1
D gene: -
V gene: TRBV24-1
clone size: once
CDR3 protein: CATSEPGPINYNEQFF
CDR3 DNA: TGTGCCACCAGTGAACCGGGTCCCATAAATTACAATGAGCAGTTCTTC

J gene: TRBJ1-1
D gene: -
V gene: TRBV28
clone size: many
CDR3 protein: CASSSRAYTEAFF
CDR3 DNA: TGTGCCAGCAGTTCCAGGGCTTACACTGAAGCTTTCTTT

J gene: TRBJ2-7
D gene: -
V gene: TRBV14
clone size: many
CDR3 protein: CASSQGLGTYEQYF
CDR3 DNA: TGTGCCAGCAGCCAAGGGCTCGGGACCTACGAGCAGTACTTC

J gene: TRBJ2-5
D gene: TRBD2
V gene: TRBV7-3
clone size: few
CDR3 protein: CASSESLAGETQYF
CDR3 DNA: TGTGCCAGCAGTGAATCACTAGCGGGAGAGACCCAGTACTTC

J gene: TRBJ2-7
D gene: TRBD2
V gene: TRBV20-1
clone size: many
CDR3 protein: CSARATSGYTSYEQYF
CDR3 DNA: TGCAGTGCTAGGGCGACTAGCGGGTATACCTCCTACGAGCAGTACTTC

J gene: TRBJ2-1
D gene: -
V gene: TRBV2
clone size: -
CDR3 protein: CASWREAGNEQFF
CDR3 DNA: TGTGCCAGCTGGCGAGAAGCGGGTAATGAGCAGTTCTTC

J gene: TRBJ2-3
D gene: TRBD2
V gene: TRBV29-1
clone size: -
CDR3 protein: CSVARSSGRTDTQYF
CDR3 DNA: TGCAGCGTAGCCCGGTCTAGCGGGAGGACAGATACGCAGTATTTT

J gene: TRBJ1-1
D gene: -
V gene: TRBV3-1
clone size: many
CDR3 protein: CASSHLRGQGSFLNTEAFF
CDR3 DNA: TGTGCCAGCAGCCATCTCCGTGGGCAGGGGTCATTCCTGAACACTGAAGCTTTCTTT

J gene: TRBJ2-7
D gene: TRBD1
V gene: TRBV7-8
clone size: -
CDR3 protein: CASSLARVGQGFVEQYF
CDR3 DNA: TGTGCCAGCAGCTTAGCGAGAGTGGGACAGGGTTTTGTCGAGCAGTACTTC

J gene: TRBJ2-1
D gene: TRBD1
V gene: TRBV24-1
clone size: -
CDR3 protein: CATSTWTGGNEQFF
CDR3 DNA: TGTGCCACCAGTACCTGGACAGGGGGGAATGAGCAGTTCTTC

J gene: TRBJ1-2
D gene: TRBD1
V gene: TRBV19
clone size: -
CDR3 protein: CASSQGALDGYTF
CDR3 DNA: TGTGCCAGTAGCCAGGGGGCGCTTGACGGCTACACCTTC

J gene: TRBJ1-2
D gene: TRBD1
V gene: TRBV12-3/TRBV12-4
clone size: -
CDR3 protein: CASSSTGDGYTF
CDR3 DNA: TGTGCCAGCAGCTCGACAGGGGATGGCTACACCTTC

J gene: TRBJ1-1
D gene: -
V gene: TRBV29-1
clone size: -
CDR3 protein: CSVEDRGVAEAFF
CDR3 DNA: TGCAGCGTTGAAGATAGAGGGGTTGCTGAAGCTTTCTTT

J gene: TRBJ2-5
D gene: TRBD2
V gene: TRBV2
clone size: -
CDR3 protein: CASKAGGGTQYF
CDR3 DNA: TGTGCCAGTAAGGCGGGAGGGGGGACCCAGTACTTC

J gene: TRBJ2-4
D gene: -
V gene: TRBV29-1
clone size: many
CDR3 protein: CSALSINIQYF
CDR3 DNA: TGCAGCGCCCTTAGTATAAACATTCAGTACTTC

J gene: TRBJ1-4
D gene: -
V gene: TRBV12-3/TRBV12-4
clone size: many
CDR3 protein: CASSPQGFEKLFF
CDR3 DNA: TGTGCCAGCAGTCCCCAGGGGTTCGAAAAACTGTTTTTT

J gene: TRBJ1-6
D gene: TRBD1
V gene: TRBV19
clone size: medium-sized
CDR3 protein: CASSTGQGYQPLHF
CDR3 DNA: TGTGCCAGTAGTACCGGACAGGGCTATCAACCCCTCCACTTT

J gene: TRBJ2-5
D gene: TRBD1
V gene: TRBV28
clone size: many
CDR3 protein: CASDDRVQETQYF
CDR3 DNA: TGTGCCAGCGACGACAGGGTCCAAGAGACCCAGTACTTC

J gene: TRBJ2-7
D gene: TRBD2
V gene: TRBV2
clone size: once
CDR3 protein: CASSEASRAGGEQYF
CDR3 DNA: TGTGCCAGCAGTGAAGCCTCAAGGGCGGGAGGCGAGCAGTACTTC

J gene: TRBJ2-5
D gene: TRBD1
V gene: TRBV20-1
clone size: many
CDR3 protein: CSATDLKNRGLGETQYF
CDR3 DNA: TGCAGTGCTACTGACCTTAAAAACAGGGGGCTGGGGGAGACCCAGTACTTC

J gene: TRBJ2-7
D gene: TRBD2
V gene: TRBV5-4
clone size: many
CDR3 protein: CASSPGLAGYEQYF
CDR3 DNA: TGTGCCAGCAGCCCCGGACTAGCGGGCTACGAGCAGTACTTC

J gene: TRBJ1-1
D gene: TRBD1
V gene: TRBV11-2
clone size: many
CDR3 protein: CASSSRAGQGEAFF
CDR3 DNA: TGTGCCAGCAGCTCTCGGGCAGGACAGGGTGAAGCTTTCTTT

J gene: TRBJ1-2
D gene: -
V gene: TRBV10-3
clone size: -
CDR3 protein: CAISGGGRTNYGYTF
CDR3 DNA: TGTGCCATCAGTGGGGGAGGCAGAACTAACTATGGCTACACCTTC

J gene: TRBJ2-1
D gene: -
V gene: TRBV11-2
clone size: -
CDR3 protein: CASSDGGLLAYNEQFF
CDR3 DNA: TGTGCCAGCAGCGACGGCGGGCTATTAGCTTACAATGAGCAGTTCTTC

J gene: TRBJ2-5
D gene: -
V gene: TRBV7-9
clone size: -
CDR3 protein: CASSPGRETQYF
CDR3 DNA: TGTGCCAGCAGCCCAGGGAGGGAGACCCAGTACTTC

J gene: TRBJ1-2
D gene: TRBD1
V gene: TRBV12-3/TRBV12-4
clone size: many
CDR3 protein: CASSLRDRGLGYGYTF
CDR3 DNA: TGTGCCAGCAGCCTCCGGGACAGGGGGCTGGGGTATGGCTACACCTTC

J gene: TRBJ1-2
D gene: TRBD1
V gene: TRBV4-2
clone size: -
CDR3 protein: CASSRTGSNYGYTF
CDR3 DNA: TGTGCCAGCAGTCGGACAGGGTCTAACTATGGCTACACCTTC

J gene: TRBJ2-7
D gene: -
V gene: TRBV19
clone size: -
CDR3 protein: CASSIGGKDYEQYF
CDR3 DNA: TGTGCCAGTAGTATTGGAGGGAAAGACTACGAGCAGTACTTC

J gene: TRBJ1-3
D gene: -
V gene: TRBV25-1
clone size: -
CDR3 protein: CASSSYSGNTIYF
CDR3 DNA: TGTGCCAGCAGTTCATACTCAGGAAACACCATATATTTT

J gene: TRBJ2-7
D gene: -
V gene: TRBV7-3
clone size: -
CDR3 protein: CASSLTGGGGLTYEQYF
CDR3 DNA: TGTGCCAGCAGCTTAACGGGGGGGGGCGGGTTAACCTACGAGCAGTACTTC

J gene: TRBJ2-5
D gene: -
V gene: TRBV29-1
clone size: once
CDR3 protein: CSVELPPSQETQYF
CDR3 DNA: TGCAGCGTTGAACTACCCCCTTCCCAAGAGACCCAGTACTTC

J gene: TRBJ2-7
D gene: TRBD2
V gene: TRBV15
clone size: -
CDR3 protein: CATGSSSGGVSSYEQYF
CDR3 DNA: TGTGCCACCGGGTCGTCTAGCGGGGGCGTTAGCTCCTACGAGCAGTACTTC

J gene: TRBJ2-1
D gene: TRBD2
V gene: TRBV15
clone size: many
CDR3 protein: CATSRDPSGAFFAEQFF
CDR3 DNA: TGTGCCACCAGCAGAGATCCTAGCGGTGCCTTTTTTGCTGAGCAGTTCTTC

J gene: TRBJ2-7
D gene: TRBD1
V gene: TRBV29-1
clone size: -
CDR3 protein: CSVGGTGGLGRYEQYF
CDR3 DNA: TGCAGCGTTGGTGGGACAGGGGGTCTCGGCCGTTACGAGCAGTACTTC

J gene: TRBJ1-2
D gene: -
V gene: TRBV11-2
clone size: -
CDR3 protein: CASSTNQYGSSYGYTF
CDR3 DNA: TGTGCCAGCAGCACAAACCAATACGGCAGCTCCTATGGCTACACCTTC

J gene: TRBJ1-6
D gene: TRBD1
V gene: TRBV25-1
clone size: -
CDR3 protein: CASSTTGWSSPLHF
CDR3 DNA: TGTGCCAGCAGTACGACAGGGTGGAGTTCACCCCTCCACTTT

J gene: TRBJ1-6
D gene: -
V gene: TRBV20-1
clone size: -
CDR3 protein: CSARGHIGDNSPLHF
CDR3 DNA: TGCAGTGCTAGAGGGCACATAGGCGATAATTCACCCCTCCACTTT

J gene: TRBJ1-5
D gene: -
V gene: TRBV19
clone size: many
CDR3 protein: CASTERGADNQPQHF
CDR3 DNA: TGTGCCAGTACTGAGCGGGGGGCAGATAATCAGCCCCAGCATTTT

J gene: TRBJ1-1
D gene: TRBD1
V gene: TRBV15
clone size: -
CDR3 protein: CATSRGGTVRSGAFF
CDR3 DNA: TGTGCCACCAGCAGAGGCGGGACAGTCCGGTCAGGAGCTTTCTTT

J gene: TRBJ2-3
D gene: -
V gene: TRBV24-1
clone size: few
CDR3 protein: CATSGPGDTQYF
CDR3 DNA: TGTGCCACCAGTGGGCCCGGGGATACGCAGTATTTT

J gene: TRBJ2-7
D gene: -
V gene: TRBV5-1
clone size: -
CDR3 protein: CASSYICSAGGDEQYF
CDR3 DNA: -